Listed below are T cell receptor beta chains from one sample, sequenced in a study of blood T cell repertoires in COVID-19. The table came from immunoSEQ multiplex PCR; TCRdb's copy has only in-frame clones and leaves some out. The sample carries around 180,000 clones, approximately 80% recorded once. The material sequenced was peripheral blood. The receptors derive from a human donor in a cohort sampled during active COVID-19. Each CDR3 is given with its conserved first and last residue. The D gene is left open where the match is weak. Only some rows state a clone size, as once, few, many or a class for expanded clones.

CDR3: CASSPRGAGPHGNQPQHF
DNA: TGTGCCAGTAGTCCAAGGGGCGCGGGACCTCATGGCAATCAGCCCCAGCATTTT
J: TRBJ1-5
size: NA
D: NA
V: TRBV19

CDR3: CASSHRDREAFF
DNA: TGTGCCAGCAGCCACCGCGACAGGGAAGCTTTCTTT
J: TRBJ1-1
size: NA
D: NA
V: TRBV3-1/TRBV3-2

CDR3: CASSQGGGYGYTF
DNA: TGTGCCAGCAGCCAAGGGGGGGGCTATGGCTACACCTTC
J: TRBJ1-2
size: NA
D: NA
V: TRBV5-4

CDR3: CASSIGQGSNQPQHF
DNA: TGTGCCAGTAGTATAGGACAGGGAAGTAATCAGCCCCAGCATTTT
J: TRBJ1-5
size: NA
D: TRBD1
V: TRBV19

CDR3: CAISENEGVGPQHF
DNA: TGTGCCATCAGTGAGAATGAGGGCGTAGGGCCCCAGCATTTT
J: TRBJ1-5
size: NA
D: NA
V: TRBV10-3

CDR3: CASSFYRGNTGELFF
DNA: TGCGCCAGCAGCTTTTACAGGGGGAACACCGGGGAGCTGTTTTTT
J: TRBJ2-2
size: once
D: TRBD1
V: TRBV5-1

CDR3: CASSWTGPGYTF
DNA: TGCGCCAGCAGCTGGACAGGGCCTGGCTACACCTTC
J: TRBJ1-2
size: NA
D: TRBD1
V: TRBV5-1

CDR3: CASSQRAGQTNEKLFF
DNA: TGTGCCAGCAGCCAGAGGGCAGGACAGACTAATGAAAAACTGTTTTTT
J: TRBJ1-4
size: once
D: NA
V: TRBV3-1/TRBV3-2

CDR3: CASSDTYKGIRSPLHF
DNA: TGTGCCAGCAGCGATACCTACAAGGGGATAAGGTCACCCCTCCACTTT
J: TRBJ1-6
size: NA
D: NA
V: TRBV11-1

CDR3: CASSLRSEQYF
DNA: TGTGCCAGCAGTTTACGGAGCGAGCAGTACTTC
J: TRBJ2-7
size: few
D: NA
V: TRBV28

CDR3: CASSNSRASLRGYTF
DNA: TGCGCCAGCAGCAATTCCAGGGCAAGCCTCCGAGGCTACACCTTC
J: TRBJ1-2
size: NA
D: NA
V: TRBV5-1

CDR3: CASSLGQGWYEQFF
DNA: TGTGCCAGCAGCCTAGGACAGGGGTGGTATGAGCAGTTCTTC
J: TRBJ2-1
size: NA
D: TRBD1
V: TRBV5-6

CDR3: CASSSQWPGGYTF
DNA: TGTGCCAGCAGCTCCCAATGGCCGGGGGGCTACACCTTC
J: TRBJ1-2
size: NA
D: NA
V: TRBV12-3/TRBV12-4

CDR3: CASNPLGGSSYNEQFF
DNA: TGTGCCAGCAACCCCCTGGGGGGGAGCTCCTACAATGAGCAGTTCTTC
J: TRBJ2-1
size: NA
D: TRBD2
V: TRBV5-5

CDR3: CASSTGTGSGYTF
DNA: TGTGCCAGTAGTACTGGGACAGGGAGCGGCTACACCTTC
J: TRBJ1-2
size: few
D: TRBD1
V: TRBV19

CDR3: CAISDPAVYGYTF
DNA: TGTGCCATCAGTGACCCCGCAGTCTATGGCTACACCTTC
J: TRBJ1-2
size: NA
D: NA
V: TRBV10-3

CDR3: CASSSPVSGVHGEQFF
DNA: TGTGCCAGCAGCTCCCCGGTTAGCGGGGTTCACGGTGAGCAGTTCTTC
J: TRBJ2-1
size: NA
D: TRBD2
V: TRBV11-2

CDR3: CASNEGQGITGELFF
DNA: TGTGCCAGCAATGAAGGGCAGGGGATCACCGGGGAGCTGTTTTTT
J: TRBJ2-2
size: NA
D: NA
V: TRBV6-1

CDR3: CASSVQGGDTQYF
DNA: TGTGCCAGCAGCGTGCAAGGGGGAGATACGCAGTATTTT
J: TRBJ2-3
size: NA
D: NA
V: TRBV11-1

CDR3: CSGAPGDTQYF
DNA: TGCAGTGGCGCCCCCGGAGATACGCAGTATTTT
J: TRBJ2-3
size: NA
D: NA
V: TRBV20-1

CDR3: CASSFDRERLYGYTF
DNA: TGTGCCAGCAGCTTCGACAGGGAGAGGCTCTATGGCTACACCTTC
J: TRBJ1-2
size: once
D: TRBD1
V: TRBV27

CDR3: CASSPGTGASYEQYF
DNA: TGCGCCAGCAGCCCCGGGACAGGTGCCTCCTACGAGCAGTACTTC
J: TRBJ2-7
size: NA
D: TRBD1
V: TRBV4-1

CDR3: CASSLAPQGGLETQYF
DNA: TGTGCCAGCAGCTTAGCCCCACAGGGTGGACTAGAGACCCAGTACTTC
J: TRBJ2-5
size: NA
D: NA
V: TRBV7-6